This T cell receptor beta chain was recorded in a study of technical replicates of blood from several donors. The CDR3 covers 17 residues. The V gene lost 1 base and the J gene lost 0 bases, with 16 bases spanning the gap. Looked up from germline, CDR1 is SGHRS and CDR2 is YFSETQ. TCRdb keeps only in-frame clones here, not all; method: immunoSEQ multiplex PCR. This sample carries 75,000 to 95,000 clones, about 94% of them seen once, and the ten largest clones take 0.2% to 0.3%. The TCR originated in a human donor in good health. The rearrangement joins TRBV5-1 to TRBJ1-2; D is uncertain. The sample consisted of T cells isolated from PBMCs. CDR3 loop: CASSLNGELRANYGYTF. The CDR3 bases are TGCGCCAGCAGCTTGAACGGGGAGCTTCGGGCTAACTATGGCTACACCTTC.